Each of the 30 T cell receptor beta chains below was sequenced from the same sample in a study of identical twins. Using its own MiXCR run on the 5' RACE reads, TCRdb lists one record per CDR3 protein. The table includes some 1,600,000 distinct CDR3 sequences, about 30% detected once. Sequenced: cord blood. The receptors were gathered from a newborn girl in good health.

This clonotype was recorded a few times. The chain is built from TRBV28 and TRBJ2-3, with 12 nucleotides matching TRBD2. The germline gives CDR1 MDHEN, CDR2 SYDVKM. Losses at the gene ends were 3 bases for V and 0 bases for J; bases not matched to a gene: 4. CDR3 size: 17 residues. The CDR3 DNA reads TGTGCCAGCAGTTTGAGGACTAGCGGGGTTAGCACAGATACGCAGTATTTT. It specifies CASSLRTSGVSTDTQYF.

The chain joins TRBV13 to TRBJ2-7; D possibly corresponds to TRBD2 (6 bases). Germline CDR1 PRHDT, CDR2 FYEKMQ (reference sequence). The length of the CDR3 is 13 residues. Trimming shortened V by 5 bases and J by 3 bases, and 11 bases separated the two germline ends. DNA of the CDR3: TGTGCCAGCAGCCCTTGGAGGGACTACGAGCAGTACTTC. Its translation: CASSPWRDYEQYF.

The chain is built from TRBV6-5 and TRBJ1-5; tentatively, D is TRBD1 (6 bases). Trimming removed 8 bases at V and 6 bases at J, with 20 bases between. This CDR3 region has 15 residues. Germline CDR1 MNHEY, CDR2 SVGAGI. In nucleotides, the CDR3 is TGTGCCAGCCGCCGCAACAGGGAAGTTAGTCAGCCCCAGCATTTT. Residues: CASRRNREVSQPQHF.

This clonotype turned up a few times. CDR3 sequence (DNA): TGTGCCAGCAGCCAAGATAGACAAGATACGCAGTATTTT. Translating gives CASSQDRQDTQYF. This chain connects TRBV4-2 to TRBJ2-3, with D unresolved. Germline-derived CDR1 and CDR2 are LGHNA and YNFKEQ. The V end was cut by 0 bases, the J end by 5 bases, with 6 bases between. The CDR3 loop spans 13 amino acids.

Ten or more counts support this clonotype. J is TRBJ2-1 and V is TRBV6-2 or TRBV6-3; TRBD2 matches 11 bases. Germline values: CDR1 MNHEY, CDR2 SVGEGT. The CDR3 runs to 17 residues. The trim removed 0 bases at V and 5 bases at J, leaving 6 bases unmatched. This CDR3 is CASSYSKGLAAHNEQFF. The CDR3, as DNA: TGTGCCAGCAGTTACTCGAAGGGACTAGCGGCCCACAATGAGCAGTTCTTC.

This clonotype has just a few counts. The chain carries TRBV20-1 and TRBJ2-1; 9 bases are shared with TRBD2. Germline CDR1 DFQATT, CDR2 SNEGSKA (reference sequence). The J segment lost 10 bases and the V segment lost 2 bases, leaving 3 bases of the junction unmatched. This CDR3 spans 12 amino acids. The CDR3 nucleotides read TGCAGTGCTAGACTAGCGGGAAACGAGCAGTTCTTC. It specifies CSARLAGNEQFF.

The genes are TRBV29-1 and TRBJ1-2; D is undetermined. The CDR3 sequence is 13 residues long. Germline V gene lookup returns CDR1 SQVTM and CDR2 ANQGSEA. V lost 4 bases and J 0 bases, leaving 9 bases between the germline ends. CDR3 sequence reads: CSVADQANYGYTF. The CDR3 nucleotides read TGCAGCGTTGCCGATCAGGCTAACTATGGCTACACCTTC.

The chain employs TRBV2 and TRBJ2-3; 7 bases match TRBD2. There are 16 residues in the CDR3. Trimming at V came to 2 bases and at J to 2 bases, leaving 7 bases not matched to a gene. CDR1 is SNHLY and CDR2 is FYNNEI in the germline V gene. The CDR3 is CASSELRLANTDTQYF. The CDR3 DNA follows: TGTGCCAGCAGTGAACTCCGACTAGCTAACACAGATACGCAGTATTTT.

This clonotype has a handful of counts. As DNA, the CDR3 is TGCAGTGCTAATCCGGGAGGGGCGAATACGCAGTATTTT. Translating gives CSANPGGANTQYF. The rearrangement links TRBV20-1 to TRBJ2-3, with 8 bases fitting TRBD2. The CDR3 is 13 amino acids. The J segment lost 7 bases and the V segment lost 4 bases, leaving 7 bases of the junction unmatched. Germline V gives CDR1 DFQATT, CDR2 SNEGSKA (reference sequence).

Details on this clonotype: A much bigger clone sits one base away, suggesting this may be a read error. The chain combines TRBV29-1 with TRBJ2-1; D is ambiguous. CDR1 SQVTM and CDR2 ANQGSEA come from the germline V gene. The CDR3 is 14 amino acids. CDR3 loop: CSVEVMSSYSEQFF. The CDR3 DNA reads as TGCAGCGTTGAGGTCATGAGCTCCTACAGTGAGCAGTTCTTC.

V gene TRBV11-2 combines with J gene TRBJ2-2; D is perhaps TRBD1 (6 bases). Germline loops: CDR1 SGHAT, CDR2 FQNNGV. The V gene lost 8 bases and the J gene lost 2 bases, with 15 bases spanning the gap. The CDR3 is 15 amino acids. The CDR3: CASRAPGANTGELFF. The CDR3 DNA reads TGTGCCAGCCGCGCCCCAGGGGCCAACACCGGGGAGCTGTTTTTT.

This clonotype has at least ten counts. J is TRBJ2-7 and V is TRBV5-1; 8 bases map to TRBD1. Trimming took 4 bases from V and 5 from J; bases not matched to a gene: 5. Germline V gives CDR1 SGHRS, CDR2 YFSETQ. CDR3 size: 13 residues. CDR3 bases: TGCGCCAGCAGCACCGGACAGGGCGACGAGCAGTACTTC. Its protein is CASSTGQGDEQYF.

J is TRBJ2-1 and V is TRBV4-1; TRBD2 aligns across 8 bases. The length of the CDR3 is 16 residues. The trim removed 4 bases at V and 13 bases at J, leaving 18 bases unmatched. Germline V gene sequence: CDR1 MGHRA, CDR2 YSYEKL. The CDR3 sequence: CASSPTTGGARETQFF. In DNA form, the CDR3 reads TGCGCCAGCAGCCCTACGACGGGGGGGGCCCGAGAGACCCAGTTCTTC.

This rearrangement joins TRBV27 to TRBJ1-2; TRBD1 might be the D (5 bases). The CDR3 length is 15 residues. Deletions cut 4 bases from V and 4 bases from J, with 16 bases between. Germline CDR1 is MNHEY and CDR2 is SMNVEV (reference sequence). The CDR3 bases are TGTGCCAGCAGTTCTCAGGGTAAAACCTTCTATGGCTACACCTTC. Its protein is CASSSQGKTFYGYTF.

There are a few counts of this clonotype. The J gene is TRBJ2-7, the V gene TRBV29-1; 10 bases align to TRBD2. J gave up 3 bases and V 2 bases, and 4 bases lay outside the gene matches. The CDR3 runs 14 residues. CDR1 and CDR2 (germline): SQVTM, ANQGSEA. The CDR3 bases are TGCAGCGTTGAATCTGCTAGCGGGAGCTACGAGCAGTACTTC. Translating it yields CSVESASGSYEQYF.

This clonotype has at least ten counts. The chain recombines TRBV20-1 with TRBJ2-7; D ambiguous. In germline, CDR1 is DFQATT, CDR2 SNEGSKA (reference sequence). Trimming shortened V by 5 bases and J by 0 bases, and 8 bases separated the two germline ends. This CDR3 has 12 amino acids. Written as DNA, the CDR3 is TGCAGTGCTTCCGACAACTCCTACGAGCAGTACTTC. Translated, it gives CSASDNSYEQYF.

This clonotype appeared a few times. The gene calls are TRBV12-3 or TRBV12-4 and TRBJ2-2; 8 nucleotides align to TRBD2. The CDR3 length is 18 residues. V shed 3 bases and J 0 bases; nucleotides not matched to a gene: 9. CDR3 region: CASSFPHTGLANTGELFF. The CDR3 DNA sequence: TGTGCCAGCAGTTTTCCCCACACGGGACTAGCGAACACCGGGGAGCTGTTTTTT.

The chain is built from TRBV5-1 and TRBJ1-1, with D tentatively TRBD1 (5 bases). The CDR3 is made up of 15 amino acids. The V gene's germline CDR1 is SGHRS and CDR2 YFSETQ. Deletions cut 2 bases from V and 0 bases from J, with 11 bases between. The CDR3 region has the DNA TGCGCCAGCAGCTTCCAGGGCCTCTTGAACACTGAAGCTTTCTTT. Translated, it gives CASSFQGLLNTEAFF.

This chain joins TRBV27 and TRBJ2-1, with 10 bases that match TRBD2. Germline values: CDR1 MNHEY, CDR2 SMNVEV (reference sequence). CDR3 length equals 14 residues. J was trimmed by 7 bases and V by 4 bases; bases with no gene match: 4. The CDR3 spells CASSSSGGLNEQFF. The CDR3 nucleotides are TGTGCCAGCAGTTCTAGCGGGGGATTGAATGAGCAGTTCTTC.

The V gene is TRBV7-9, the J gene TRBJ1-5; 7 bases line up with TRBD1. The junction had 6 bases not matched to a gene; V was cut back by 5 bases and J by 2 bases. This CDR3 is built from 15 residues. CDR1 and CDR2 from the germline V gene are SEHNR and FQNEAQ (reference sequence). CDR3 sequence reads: CASSRGGTGNQPQHF. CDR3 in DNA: TGTGCCAGCAGCCGAGGGGGCACTGGCAATCAGCCCCAGCATTTT.

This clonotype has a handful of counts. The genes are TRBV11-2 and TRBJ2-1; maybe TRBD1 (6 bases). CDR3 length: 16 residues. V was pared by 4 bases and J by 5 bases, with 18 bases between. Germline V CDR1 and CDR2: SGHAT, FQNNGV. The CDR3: CASSSRGTYLDNEQFF. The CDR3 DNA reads TGTGCCAGCAGCTCGAGGGGGACATATTTAGACAATGAGCAGTTCTTC.

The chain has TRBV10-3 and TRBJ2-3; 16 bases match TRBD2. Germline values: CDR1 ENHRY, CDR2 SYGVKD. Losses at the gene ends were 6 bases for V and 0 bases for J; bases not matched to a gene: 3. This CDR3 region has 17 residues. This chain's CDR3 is CAIRGLAGGTSTDTQYF. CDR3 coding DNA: TGTGCCATCAGGGGACTAGCGGGGGGGACCAGCACAGATACGCAGTATTTT.

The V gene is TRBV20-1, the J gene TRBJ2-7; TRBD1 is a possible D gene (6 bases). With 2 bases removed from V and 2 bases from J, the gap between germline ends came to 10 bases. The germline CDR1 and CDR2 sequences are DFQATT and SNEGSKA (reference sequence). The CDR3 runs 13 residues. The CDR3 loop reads CSARNRAAYEQYF. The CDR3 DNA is TGCAGTGCTAGAAACAGGGCCGCCTACGAGCAGTACTTC.

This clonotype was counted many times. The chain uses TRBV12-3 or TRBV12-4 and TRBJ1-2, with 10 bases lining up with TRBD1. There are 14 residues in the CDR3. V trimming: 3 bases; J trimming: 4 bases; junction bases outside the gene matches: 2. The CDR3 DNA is TGTGCCAGCAGTTTTAGGACAGGGGGCTATGGCTACACCTTC. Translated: CASSFRTGGYGYTF.

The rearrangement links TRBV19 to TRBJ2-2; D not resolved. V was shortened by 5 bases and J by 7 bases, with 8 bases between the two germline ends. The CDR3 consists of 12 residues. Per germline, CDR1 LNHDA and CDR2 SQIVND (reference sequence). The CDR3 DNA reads TGTGCCAGTAGTCTTCAGGTCGGGGAGCTGTTTTTT. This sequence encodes CASSLQVGELFF.

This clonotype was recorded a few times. CDR3 in DNA: TGTGCCAGCAGCACCACCGGGACTAGCAATGAGCAGTTCTTC. Translation gives CASSTTGTSNEQFF. V and J are TRBV7-9 and TRBJ2-1; TRBD2 aligns across 8 bases. V lost 5 bases to trimming and J lost 6 bases; unmatched junction nucleotides: 6. Germline assignment: CDR1 SEHNR and CDR2 FQNEAQ (reference sequence). The CDR3 runs to 14 residues.

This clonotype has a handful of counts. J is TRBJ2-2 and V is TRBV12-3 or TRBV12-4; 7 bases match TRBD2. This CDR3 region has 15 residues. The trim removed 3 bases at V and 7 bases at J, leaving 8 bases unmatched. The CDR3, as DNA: TGTGCCAGCAGTTTTCGGCTAGCGGAGGGCGGGGAGCTGTTTTTT. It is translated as CASSFRLAEGGELFF.

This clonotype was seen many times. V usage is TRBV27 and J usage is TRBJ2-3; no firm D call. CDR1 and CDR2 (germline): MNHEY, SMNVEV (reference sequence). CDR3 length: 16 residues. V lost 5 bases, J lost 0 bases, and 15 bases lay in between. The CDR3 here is CASSPFNRASTDTQYF. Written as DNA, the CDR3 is TGTGCCAGCAGTCCCTTCAACCGGGCTAGCACAGATACGCAGTATTTT.

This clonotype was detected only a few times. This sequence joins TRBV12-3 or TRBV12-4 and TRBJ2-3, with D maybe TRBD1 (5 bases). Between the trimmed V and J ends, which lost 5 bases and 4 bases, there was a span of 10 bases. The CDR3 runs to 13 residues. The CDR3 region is CASSQGYPDTQYF. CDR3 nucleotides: TGTGCCAGCAGTCAGGGCTATCCAGATACGCAGTATTTT.

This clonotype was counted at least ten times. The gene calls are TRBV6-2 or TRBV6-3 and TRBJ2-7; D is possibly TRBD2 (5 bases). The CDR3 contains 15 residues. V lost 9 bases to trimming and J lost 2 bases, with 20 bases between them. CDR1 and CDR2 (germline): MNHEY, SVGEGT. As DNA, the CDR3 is TGTGCCAGACCCCCCACCGGGGTCTTCACCTACGAGCAGTACTTC. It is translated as CARPPTGVFTYEQYF.